These 3 T cell receptor beta chains originate from one sample sequenced in a study of CD8+ T cells in alopecia areata. RNA extraction was followed by reverse transcription into cDNA, which acted as the sequencing template. Clones were read by immunoSEQ multiplex PCR, and TCRdb kept only the in-frame ones, dropping some. The sample carries roughly 120,000 clones, 53% recorded once. Stated treatment: oral pan-JAK inhibitor, 5-10 mg twice daily. Material: CD4+ T cells sorted from blood, obtained at week 4, from a patient treated with tofacitinib. All receptors come from a human donor with alopecia areata.

A few counts support this clone. The genes are TRBV29-1 and TRBJ1-4; perhaps TRBD1 as D (5 bases). This CDR3 has 12 residues. Germline V gene data show CDR1 as SQVTM and CDR2 as ANQGSEA. Between the trimmed V and J ends, which lost 8 bases and 8 bases, there was a span of 15 bases. The CDR3 coding sequence is TGCAGCTTCGGGACCCGAGGGGAAAAACTGTTTTTT. This encodes CSFGTRGEKLFF.

J is TRBJ2-7 and V is TRBV7-3; 12 bases agree with TRBD2. This CDR3 has 15 amino acids. The germline gives CDR1 SGHTA, CDR2 FQGTGA. Losses at the gene ends were 5 bases for V and 8 bases for J; bases not matched to a gene: 10. The DNA of the CDR3 is TGTGCCAGCAGCCCCCGGACTAGCGGGATTGAAAAGCAGTACTTC. It translates to CASSPRTSGIEKQYF.

This clone appeared a few times. The chain has TRBV5-8 and TRBJ1-5, with TRBD1 identical over 7 bases. This CDR3 has 16 residues. Trimming cost V 4 bases and J 0 bases; bases outside gene matches: 7. From germline, CDR1 is SGHTS and CDR2 YDEGEE. The CDR3 sequence is CASSPGQVYSNQPQHF. The CDR3 nucleotides are TGTGCCAGCAGCCCCGGACAGGTTTATAGCAATCAGCCCCAGCATTTT.